These T cell receptor beta chains were read from a single sample in a study of CD8+CD57+ T cells in acquired aplastic anemia. TCRdb itself ran the reads through MiXCR, one entry per CDR3 protein. The sample yields around 130,000 distinct CDR3 sequences, 50% to 60% seen once. The source material was sorted CD4+, CD8+, or CD8+CD57+ T cells (not recorded which) from PBMCs. The source is a human donor with aplastic anemia. The CDR3 runs from the conserved cysteine through the conserved F or W. D genes are given only for firm matches. The size entry is marked missing in some rows and otherwise reads once, few, many or a size class.

d_call j_call clone_size v_call cdr3_aa cdr3_nt
. TRBJ1-6 few TRBV10-1 CASRVSYNSPLHF TGCGCCAGCAGGGTCTCCTATAATTCACCCCTCCACTTT
TRBD2 TRBJ2-7 many TRBV5-4 CASSLRLAGDEQYF TGTGCCAGCAGCTTACGACTAGCGGGAGACGAGCAGTACTTC
. TRBJ2-1 . TRBV15 CATSSLETQYNEQFF TGTGCCACCAGCAGCTTGGAGACTCAATACAATGAGCAGTTCTTC
. TRBJ1-3 . TRBV20-1 CSASDNSGNTIYF TGCAGTGCTAGTGATAACTCTGGAAACACCATATATTTT
TRBD1 TRBJ1-2 . TRBV11-2 CASSLDGAGTAYGYTF TGTGCCAGCAGCTTAGATGGGGCAGGGACAGCCTATGGCTACACCTTC
TRBD1 TRBJ2-7 few TRBV7-2 CASSTRTGSVYEQYF TGTGCCAGCAGCACTCGGACAGGTAGTGTTTACGAGCAGTACTTC
TRBD2 TRBJ2-5 many TRBV24-1 CATPLAGGWETQYF TGTGCCACTCCACTAGCGGGAGGGTGGGAGACCCAGTACTTC
. TRBJ1-4 . TRBV25-1 CASSAFSGGDEKLFF TGTGCCAGCAGTGCCTTTTCGGGGGGCGATGAAAAACTGTTTTTT
. TRBJ2-2 . TRBV19 CASSRTRTGELFF TGTGCCAGCAGCCGGACCCGCACCGGGGAGCTGTTTTTT
TRBD1 TRBJ2-7 . TRBV29-1 CSVEDGTAPSYEQYF TGCAGCGTTGAAGATGGGACAGCTCCCTCCTACGAGCAGTACTTC
. TRBJ2-2 . TRBV30 CAWGPGAGELFF TGTGCCTGGGGTCCCGGCGCCGGGGAGCTGTTTTTT
. TRBJ1-5 . TRBV20-1 CSARGRDGQPQHF TGCAGTGCTAGGGGCAGGGATGGACAGCCCCAGCATTTT
. TRBJ2-5 . TRBV15 CATSSGVETQYF TGTGCCACCAGCAGTGGGGTGGAGACCCAGTACTTC
TRBD2 TRBJ2-3 . TRBV19 CASHGTSVASTDTQYF TGTGCCAGCCATGGGACTAGCGTAGCTAGCACAGATACGCAGTATTTT
. TRBJ2-5 many TRBV15 CATGTGSQETQYF TGTGCCACCGGGACGGGCAGCCAAGAGACCCAGTACTTC
TRBD1 TRBJ2-3 . TRBV11-1 CASSSGTGQPDTQYF TGTGCCAGCAGCTCCGGGACAGGGCAACCAGATACGCAGTATTTT
. TRBJ2-7 . TRBV29-1 CSAQGFSYEQYF TGCAGCGCCCAGGGTTTTTCCTACGAGCAGTACTTC
TRBD1 TRBJ1-4 . TRBV29-1 CSVEGTGQEKLFF TGCAGCGTTGAGGGGACAGGACAGGAAAAACTGTTTTTT
TRBD2 TRBJ2-2 . TRBV10-3 CATTGLADNTGELFF TGTGCCACCACTGGACTAGCGGATAACACCGGGGAGCTGTTTTTT
TRBD2 TRBJ2-1 many TRBV7-8 CASSPPGLAGLWMFF TGTGCCAGCAGCCCCCCGGGACTAGCGGGATTATGGATGTTCTTC
. TRBJ1-1 few TRBV7-9 CASSLARSEAFF TGTGCCAGCAGCTTAGCGAGGAGTGAAGCTTTCTTT
TRBD2 TRBJ2-1 . TRBV19 CASNGREDSYNEQFF TGTGCCAGTAATGGGCGGGAGGACTCCTACAATGAGCAGTTCTTC
TRBD1 TRBJ2-2 . TRBV7-8 CASGPRDRAGTGELFF TGTGCCAGCGGACCCCGGGACAGGGCCGGCACCGGGGAGCTGTTTTTT
TRBD1 TRBJ1-2 . TRBV6-4 CASRDRESDGYTF TGTGCCAGCAGGGACAGGGAAAGTGACGGCTACACCTTC
TRBD2 TRBJ2-2 . TRBV20-1 CSASSGVTGELFF TGCAGTGCCAGCAGCGGGGTCACCGGGGAGCTGTTTTTT
. TRBJ1-6 . TRBV9 CASSVEGPNSPLHF TGTGCCAGCAGCGTAGAGGGGCCCAATTCACCCCTCCACTTT
TRBD1 TRBJ2-1 . TRBV2 CASSEPTGGTNEQFF TGTGCCAGCAGTGAACCGACAGGGGGGACCAATGAGCAGTTCTTC
. TRBJ2-7 . TRBV5-6 CASSTGTDGGALYEQYF TGTGCCAGCAGCACCGGGACGGACGGAGGGGCGCTCTACGAGCAGTACTTC
. TRBJ2-3 . TRBV7-8 CASRPDPSELAQYF TGTGCCAGCAGGCCGGACCCTAGCGAGTTGGCGCAGTATTTT
. TRBJ2-2 . TRBV29-1 CSVVSRGSTGELFF TGCAGCGTTGTCTCCAGGGGAAGTACCGGGGAGCTGTTTTTT
. TRBJ2-1 many TRBV5-5 CASSFTDNEQFF TGTGCCAGCAGCTTCACAGACAATGAGCAGTTCTTC
TRBD1 TRBJ2-7 many TRBV27 CASSLTGGTYEQYF TGTGCCAGCAGTCTGACAGGGGGCACGTACGAGCAGTACTTC
TRBD1 TRBJ2-2 . TRBV10-1 CASSERTGESGELFF TGCGCCAGCAGTGAGAGGACAGGGGAATCCGGGGAGCTGTTTTTT
TRBD1 TRBJ1-4 . TRBV25-1 CASSERPRGSNEKLFF TGTGCCAGCAGTGAACGGCCCAGGGGGAGTAATGAAAAACTGTTTTTT
. TRBJ2-7 many TRBV11-2 CASSQPGALRGQYF TGTGCCAGCAGTCAACCGGGAGCCCTACGGGGGCAGTACTTC
. TRBJ2-7 . TRBV19 CASSAGTRPYEQYF TGTGCCAGTAGCGCCGGGACACGTCCCTACGAGCAGTACTTC
TRBD1 TRBJ1-6 many TRBV6-1 CASKRQGWNSPLHF TGTGCCAGCAAGAGACAGGGGTGGAATTCACCCCTCCACTTT
TRBD2 TRBJ2-5 many TRBV6-5 CASSLTSGSVETQYF TGTGCCAGCAGTTTGACTAGCGGGAGTGTTGAGACCCAGTACTTC
. TRBJ2-6 . TRBV5-1 CASSLSGTSSGANVLTF TGCGCCAGCAGCTTATCGGGGACCAGCTCTGGGGCCAACGTCCTGACTTTC
TRBD1 TRBJ2-2 . TRBV10-3 CGTQTGYTGELFF TGTGGCACCCAGACAGGGTACACCGGGGAGCTGTTTTTT
TRBD1 TRBJ1-1 . TRBV6-1 CASRPGLGQGGEAFF TGTGCCAGCAGACCCGGACTCGGACAGGGCGGTGAAGCTTTCTTT
. TRBJ1-4 . TRBV25-1 CASGPAGRSEKLFF TGTGCCAGCGGCCCGGCAGGGCGAAGTGAAAAACTGTTTTTT
. TRBJ2-7 . TRBV20-1 CSAKTGPSSYEQYF TGCAGTGCGAAGACAGGCCCGAGCTCCTACGAGCAGTACTTC
TRBD2 TRBJ2-2 . TRBV6-4 CASSELAGGTGELFF TGTGCCAGCAGTGAACTAGCGGGAGGCACCGGGGAGCTGTTTTTT
. TRBJ1-1 . TRBV29-1 CSVGGWDTEAFF TGCAGCGTTGGGGGATGGGACACTGAAGCTTTCTTT
TRBD1 TRBJ1-5 . TRBV7-7 CASSVYPGQYSNQPQHF TGTGCTAGCAGCGTATATCCGGGACAGTACAGCAATCAGCCCCAGCATTTT
TRBD1 TRBJ2-5 once TRBV7-6 CASSYGTVRETQYF TGTGCCAGCAGTTACGGGACAGTCCGGGAGACCCAGTACTTC
. TRBJ1-1 . TRBV7-8 CASSFGHNTEAFF TGTGCCAGCAGCTTTGGCCATAACACTGAAGCTTTCTTT
. TRBJ2-5 . TRBV10-3 CASSDRGGEETQYF TGTGCCAGCAGTGATAGGGGTGGGGAAGAGACCCAGTACTTC
. TRBJ2-7 . TRBV20-1 CSATQALSNYEQYF TGCAGTGCTACACAGGCCTTATCCAACTACGAGCAGTACTTC
TRBD2 TRBJ2-5 many TRBV20-1 CSAPTSGGVETQYF TGCAGTGCTCCGACTAGCGGGGGAGTGGAGACCCAGTACTTC
. TRBJ2-7 . TRBV9 CASSVAAGSYEQYF TGTGCCAGCAGCGTAGCGGCAGGGAGCTACGAGCAGTACTTC
. TRBJ2-1 . TRBV5-1 CASSFLEGASNEQFF TGCGCCAGCAGCTTCTTGGAGGGGGCTAGCAATGAGCAGTTCTTC
. TRBJ1-5 . TRBV19 CASSMSGGANQPQHF TGTGCCAGTAGTATGTCGGGGGGCGCGAATCAGCCCCAGCATTTT
. TRBJ2-3 once TRBV27 CASRARRGDRDTQYF TGTGCCAGCAGAGCCCGAAGGGGGGACCGTGATACGCAGTATTTT
TRBD1 TRBJ1-2 . TRBV20-1 CSAAGGFYYGYTF TGCAGTGCAGCAGGGGGCTTTTACTATGGCTACACCTTC
. TRBJ1-2 once TRBV15 CATSRVDSNYGYTF TGTGCCACCAGCAGAGTGGATTCTAACTATGGCTACACCTTC
. TRBJ2-4 many TRBV2 CASRPPGTSKNIQYF TGTGCCAGCAGACCCCCCGGGACGAGCAAAAACATTCAGTACTTC
. TRBJ1-2 . TRBV7-9 CASSQPGSYTF TGTGCCAGCAGCCAACCGGGCTCCTACACCTTC
TRBD1 TRBJ1-6 . TRBV2 CASTYDRGRWVSPLHF TGTGCCAGCACCTATGACAGGGGGCGGTGGGTTTCACCCCTCCACTTT